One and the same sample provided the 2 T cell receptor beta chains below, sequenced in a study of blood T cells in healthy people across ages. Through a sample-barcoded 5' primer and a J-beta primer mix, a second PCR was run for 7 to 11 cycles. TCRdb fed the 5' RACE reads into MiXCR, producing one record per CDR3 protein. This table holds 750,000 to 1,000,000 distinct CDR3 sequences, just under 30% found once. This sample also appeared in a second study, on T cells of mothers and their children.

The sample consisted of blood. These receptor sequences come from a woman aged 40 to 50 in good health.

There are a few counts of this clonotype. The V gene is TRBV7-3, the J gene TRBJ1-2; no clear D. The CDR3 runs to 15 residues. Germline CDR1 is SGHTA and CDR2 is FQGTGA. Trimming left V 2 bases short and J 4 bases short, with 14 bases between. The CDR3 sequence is CASSLEAGVGYGYTF. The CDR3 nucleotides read TGTGCCAGCAGCTTAGAAGCGGGAGTCGGCTATGGCTACACCTTC.

The CDR3: CASSRGTTGGEQFF. DNA of the CDR3: TGTGCCAGCAGCCGCGGGACTACCGGTGGTGAGCAGTTCTTC. The chain carries TRBV7-3 and TRBJ2-1, with 7 bases aligning to TRBD2. The CDR3 is 14 residues long. Looked up from germline, CDR1 is SGHTA and CDR2 is FQGTGA. The junction had 10 bases not matched to a gene; V was cut back by 5 bases and J by 9 bases.